This T cell receptor beta chain stems from a study of read filtering for tumor transcriptome and immune sequencing. From roughly 390 ng of RNA, a library with molecular barcoded alpha/delta and beta/gamma adaptors was made. TCRdb re-derived calls from the reads in MiXCR, one entry per CDR3 protein. Of some 41,000 distinct CDR3 sequences listed, roughly an eighth were seen once; the top ten hold around 37%. The germline V gene has CDR1 KGHDR and CDR2 SFDVKD. V lost 5 bases to trimming and J lost 5 bases, with 23 bases between them. This CDR3 has 17 amino acids. This clonotype turned up a few times. The antigen remains undetermined. Study results and caveats: The sorted CD138-negative fraction was a mixed bone marrow immune population, not purified T cells.

The sequence was obtained from a donor at least 40 years old with multiple myeloma. The chain has TRBV24-1 and TRBJ2-5; D is ambiguous. Sequencing used a population of CD138-negative cells sorted from bone marrow. The CDR3 here is CATSGPLFGNGWETQYF. In DNA, the CDR3 is TGTGCCACCAGTGGACCCCTCTTCGGAAACGGATGGGAGACCCAGTACTTC.